A single TCR beta chain is shown here with its context. The data stem from a study of T cell changes during pregnancy in multiple sclerosis. This CDR3 is 15 amino acids long. The junction had 3 bases not matched to a gene; V was cut back by 0 bases and J by 3 bases. Germline CDR1 and CDR2: SGHRS and YFSETQ. Repertoires were generated with immunoSEQ multiplex PCR, while TCRdb's copy carries only in-frame clones and drops some. The sample records under 95,000 clones, approximately 92% being singletons. The TCR was taken from a female donor with multiple sclerosis, enrolled in a pregnancy study. Sequenced here: peripheral blood, sampled after pregnancy. V and J are TRBV5-1 and TRBJ1-5, with TRBD1 matching over 7 bases. CDR3 residues: CASSLGTGYNQPQHF. In nucleotides, the CDR3 is TGCGCCAGCAGCTTGGGGACAGGATACAATCAGCCCCAGCATTTT.